This T cell receptor (beta chain) was observed in a study of cytomegalovirus exposure and HLA in healthy donors. Across the whole study: Earlier, 150 million to 200 million T cells were analyzed, and some 120 million unique TCR beta sequences were found among them.

In the PCR, 60 Vbeta and 13 Jbeta primers were used. The table came from immunoSEQ multiplex PCR; TCRdb's copy has only in-frame clones and leaves some out. This sample has 150,000 to 200,000 clones, with around four fifths found just once. As concerns this clone: What it binds is not known.

General study findings and limits: Both high specificity and high sensitivity reportedly marked the classifier's diagnosis of cytomegalovirus status. As was reported, the HLA-A and HLA-B alleles of most subjects were accurately predicted from TCR beta sequences.

The V and J ends lost 3 bases and 3 bases respectively, with 11 bases between them. Per germline, CDR1 LNHDA and CDR2 SQIVND (reference sequence). The length of the CDR3 is 14 residues. Sequenced input: PBMCs. The TCR was taken from a girl aged 10-17 years in good health and CMV-seropositive. The chain has TRBV19 and TRBJ1-1; tentative D call: TRBD1 (5 bases). Written as DNA, the CDR3 is TGTGCCAGTAGTATGGCAGGGCAGTACACTGAAGCTTTCTTT. This codes for CASSMAGQYTEAFF.